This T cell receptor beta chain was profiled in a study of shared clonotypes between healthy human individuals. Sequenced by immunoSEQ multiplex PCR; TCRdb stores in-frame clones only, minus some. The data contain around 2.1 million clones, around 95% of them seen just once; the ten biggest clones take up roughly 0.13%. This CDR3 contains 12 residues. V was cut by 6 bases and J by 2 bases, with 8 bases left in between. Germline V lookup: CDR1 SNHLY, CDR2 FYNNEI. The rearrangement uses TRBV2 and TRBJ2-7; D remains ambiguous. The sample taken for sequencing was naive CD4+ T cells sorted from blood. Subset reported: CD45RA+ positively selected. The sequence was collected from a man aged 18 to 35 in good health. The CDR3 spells CASRERPYEQYF. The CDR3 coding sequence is TGTGCCAGCAGGGAGAGACCCTACGAGCAGTACTTC.